The T cell receptor (beta chain) under discussion was sequenced for a study of blood T cell repertoires in COVID-19. Turning to the study itself: The origin of the acute and convalescent COVID-19 samples was the United States, Italy and Spain. Sample material is recorded as cDNA or gDNA derived from T cells, B-cell-depleted T cells, or PBMCs.

V dropped 5 bases and J dropped 1 base, with 17 bases sitting between them. The CDR3 consists of 16 residues. Looked up from germline, CDR1 is LNHDA and CDR2 is SQIVND (reference sequence). In the original analysis: Reference gene primer amplification yielded estimated nucleated cell counts. Repertoires were generated with immunoSEQ multiplex PCR, while TCRdb's copy carries only in-frame clones and drops some. Clone size and V and J calls were adopted from that table, with D and trimming inferred from the DNA. The data show fewer than 350,000 clones, roughly 80% seen once. The sample comprised peripheral blood. V is TRBV19 and J is TRBJ1-2; tentatively, D is TRBD1 (6 bases). This TCR was recovered from a woman between 45 and 65 years old with active or convalescent COVID-19. In DNA form, the CDR3 reads TGTGCCAGTAGTGACCGCAACAGGGCGGATAACTATGGCTACACCTTC. Residues: CASSDRNRADNYGYTF.